The source of this TCR beta chain is a study of cytomegalovirus exposure and HLA in healthy donors. Regarding the study as a whole: The classifier reportedly diagnosed cytomegalovirus status with high specificity and sensitivity. For TCR beta chains, V- and J-gene trimming was later linked to a missense DCLRE1C variant. Cytomegalovirus association was assigned to about 180 TCR beta chains.

The primer mix had 60 Vbeta and 13 Jbeta primers. Clones were read by immunoSEQ multiplex PCR, and TCRdb kept only the in-frame ones, dropping some. The data contain under 200,000 clones, around 78% of them seen just once; the ten biggest clones take up 3% to 3.5%. Germline values: CDR1 SGHTA, CDR2 FQGTGA. V shed 5 bases and J 3 bases; nucleotides not matched to a gene: 3. This CDR3 has 13 residues. This clone was picked up a small number of times. Its cognate antigen is unknown. V usage is TRBV7-3 and J usage is TRBJ2-5; TRBD1 matches at 7 bases. Sequenced sample: PBMCs. The clonotype was recovered from a woman aged 50 to 60 in good health and CMV-seropositive. CDR3 sequence: CASSPTGKETQYF. The CDR3 coding sequence is TGTGCCAGCAGCCCGACAGGGAAAGAGACCCAGTACTTC.